These T cell receptor beta chains were read from a single sample in a study of cytotoxic CD8 clonotypes in ibrutinib-treated CLL. The table came from immunoSEQ multiplex PCR; TCRdb's copy has only in-frame clones and leaves some out. The profile shows 200,000 to 250,000 clones, roughly 70% of them singletons. Sequencing was performed on PBMCs, taken after 24 months of ibrutinib treatment. These receptors were taken from a human donor with chronic lymphocytic leukemia. Both conserved end residues are part of each CDR3. A D gene is named only where the DNA matches it firmly. A row's size may be missing; if present it is once, few, many or a size class.

abundance	d_gene	v_gene	j_gene	CDR3aa	CDR3nt
NA	TRBD1	TRBV18	TRBJ1-2	CASSPGQGSNYGYTF	TGTGCCAGCTCACCAGGACAGGGTTCAAACTATGGCTACACCTTC
NA	TRBD2	TRBV10-1	TRBJ2-1	CASSTGLAGGPYNEQFF	TGCGCCAGCAGTACGGGACTAGCGGGAGGACCCTACAATGAGCAGTTCTTC
NA	TRBD1	TRBV19	TRBJ2-7	CASSPGTEIRYEQYF	TGTGCCAGTAGTCCCGGGACAGAAATCCGCTACGAGCAGTACTTC
few	NA	TRBV4-2	TRBJ1-4	CASSQEQNEKLFF	TGTGCCAGCAGCCAAGAACAGAATGAAAAACTGTTTTTT
NA	NA	TRBV6-5	TRBJ2-1	CASSPLAGFYNEQFF	TGTGCCAGCAGCCCCCTCGCGGGATTCTACAATGAGCAGTTCTTC
NA	TRBD2	TRBV14	TRBJ2-1	CASSQDGRETSGSNEQFF	TGTGCCAGCAGCCAAGATGGGCGGGAGACTAGCGGGAGCAATGAGCAGTTCTTC
few	TRBD1	TRBV29-1	TRBJ1-5	CSVGGQGGQPQHF	TGCAGCGTTGGGGGACAGGGCGGTCAGCCCCAGCATTTT
NA	NA	TRBV7-8	TRBJ2-5	CASSSPSQYQETQYF	TGTGCCAGCAGCTCGCCCTCACAGTACCAAGAGACCCAGTACTTC
NA	TRBD1	TRBV7-3	TRBJ2-7	CASSLTGQGAHEQYF	TGTGCCAGCAGCTTAACAGGTCAGGGGGCCCACGAGCAGTACTTC
NA	TRBD2	TRBV5-6	TRBJ2-7	CASSLSSGGSREQYF	TGTGCCAGCAGCTTGAGTAGCGGGGGGTCTCGTGAGCAGTACTTC
NA	NA	TRBV19	TRBJ2-1	CASSVLGYEQFF	TGTGCCAGTAGTGTTTTGGGCTATGAGCAGTTCTTC
NA	NA	TRBV4-2	TRBJ1-4	CASSQEGETNEKLFF	TGTGCCAGCAGCCAAGAAGGGGAAACTAATGAAAAACTGTTTTTT
NA	NA	TRBV7-3	TRBJ2-2	CASSLGSEKGTGELFF	TGTGCCAGCAGCCTCGGATCAGAGAAAGGCACCGGGGAGCTGTTTTTT
NA	TRBD2	TRBV7-2	TRBJ2-2	CASRKPGTSGTGELFF	TGTGCCAGCAGGAAACCAGGGACTAGTGGTACCGGGGAGCTGTTTTTT
NA	NA	TRBV19	TRBJ2-5	CASGNPDVPGETQYF	TGTGCCAGTGGTAATCCGGACGTCCCCGGGGAGACCCAGTACTTC
NA	NA	TRBV7-9	TRBJ2-1	CASSRDWDDSYNEQFF	TGTGCCAGCAGCAGGGACTGGGATGACTCCTACAATGAGCAGTTCTTC
NA	NA	TRBV6-1	TRBJ1-1	CASSAAWPEAFF	TGTGCCAGCAGTGCTGCATGGCCTGAAGCTTTCTTT
NA	TRBD1	TRBV18	TRBJ2-6	CASSNEGAGGANVLTF	TGTGCCAGCTCAAACGAGGGGGCAGGTGGGGCCAACGTCCTGACTTTC
NA	NA	TRBV7-2	TRBJ1-5	CASSLPGVGSNQPQHF	TGTGCCAGCAGCTTACCCGGGGTGGGCAGCAATCAGCCCCAGCATTTT
NA	NA	TRBV30	TRBJ1-4	CATAGSLGTNEKLFF	TGTGCAACGGCAGGGTCATTGGGAACTAATGAAAAACTGTTTTTT
NA	NA	TRBV7-9	TRBJ2-7	CASSLDLFPYEQYF	TGTGCCAGCAGCTTAGATCTCTTTCCCTACGAGCAGTACTTC
NA	TRBD2	TRBV4-3	TRBJ2-1	CASSRGAGDYNEQFF	TGCGCCAGCAGCCGCGGAGCGGGAGACTACAATGAGCAGTTCTTC
NA	TRBD2	TRBV7-8	TRBJ2-7	CASTQTSGSYEQYF	TGTGCCAGCACCCAGACTAGCGGCTCCTACGAGCAGTACTTC
NA	NA	TRBV28	TRBJ1-2	CATRGDLRVGYTF	TGTGCCACCCGCGGTGACCTGAGAGTAGGCTACACCTTC
NA	TRBD1	TRBV27	TRBJ1-2	CASTSDRGKGYTF	TGTGCCAGCACCTCCGACAGGGGTAAGGGCTACACCTTC
few	NA	TRBV15	TRBJ1-2	CATSRASGGGYTF	TGTGCCACCAGCAGAGCTTCCGGGGGCGGCTACACCTTC
NA	TRBD2	TRBV14	TRBJ2-5	CASSQVIVSSGRSPQETQYF	TGTGCCAGCAGCCAAGTAATAGTGTCTAGCGGGAGGTCCCCCCAAGAGACCCAGTACTTC
NA	NA	TRBV19	TRBJ2-5	CASSIRSNPRETQYF	TGTGCCAGTAGTATCCGATCAAATCCACGAGAGACCCAGTACTTC
few	NA	TRBV6-1	TRBJ1-5	CAISDQPQHF	TGTGCCATCAGCGATCAGCCCCAGCATTTT
NA	NA	TRBV19	TRBJ1-4	CASSDLYATNEKLFF	TGTGCCAGTAGTGACCTCTATGCAACTAATGAAAAACTGTTTTTT
NA	TRBD1	TRBV6-5	TRBJ2-7	CASSHLRDRNYEQYF	TGTGCCAGCAGTCACCTCAGGGACAGAAACTACGAGCAGTACTTC
once	TRBD1	TRBV5-1	TRBJ1-2	CASSPQGDGYTF	TGCGCCAGCAGCCCTCAGGGGGACGGCTACACCTTC
NA	NA	TRBV19	TRBJ2-5	CASRRNQETQYF	TGTGCCAGTAGGCGAAACCAAGAGACCCAGTACTTC
NA	NA	TRBV6-5	TRBJ2-7	CASSYGTSSYEQYF	TGTGCCAGCAGTTACGGCACTTCGTCCTACGAGCAGTACTTC
few	TRBD1	TRBV19	TRBJ2-7	CASSAGTGRVEQYF	TGTGCCAGTAGTGCCGGGACAGGGAGAGTCGAGCAGTACTTC
NA	NA	TRBV5-1	TRBJ2-1	CASSLDQEQFF	TGCGCCAGCAGCTTGGACCAGGAGCAGTTCTTC
NA	NA	TRBV27	TRBJ2-3	CASRPGAGAADTQYF	TGTGCCAGCAGACCGGGGGCAGGGGCTGCAGATACGCAGTATTTT
few	NA	TRBV18	TRBJ2-1	CASSPERAAQFF	TGTGCCAGCTCACCAGAAAGGGCAGCGCAGTTCTTC
NA	NA	TRBV4-2	TRBJ2-5	CASSRAWGDTSETQYF	TGTGCCAGCAGCCGCGCATGGGGCGACACGTCAGAGACCCAGTACTTC